This T cell receptor (beta chain) was sequenced in a study of siplizumab effects on memory and regulatory T cells. General study findings and limits: Sequences below about 10^-5 frequency were poorly captured. As a result, only a minor fraction of alloreactive clones mapped to unstimulated subsets. Proliferating Tregs in siplizumab cultures were never verified as suppressive.

The assay was immunoSEQ multiplex PCR, and TCRdb's table has in-frame clones only and misses some. The sample consists of 90,000 to 95,000 clones, 96% of them appearing once. This clone was counted a single time. Antigen specificity is unknown. The length of the CDR3 is 14 residues. CDR1 and CDR2 (germline): SNHLY, FYNNEI. V was cut by 3 bases and J by 6 bases, with 14 bases left in between. This receptor was identified in a human donor in good health. Sequenced material: naive CD4+ T cells sorted from blood. The chain carries TRBV2 and TRBJ1-1; unclear D gene. The CDR3 sequence: CASSDRARAAEAFF. The DNA of the CDR3 is TGTGCCAGCAGTGATAGGGCTAGGGCGGCTGAAGCTTTCTTT.